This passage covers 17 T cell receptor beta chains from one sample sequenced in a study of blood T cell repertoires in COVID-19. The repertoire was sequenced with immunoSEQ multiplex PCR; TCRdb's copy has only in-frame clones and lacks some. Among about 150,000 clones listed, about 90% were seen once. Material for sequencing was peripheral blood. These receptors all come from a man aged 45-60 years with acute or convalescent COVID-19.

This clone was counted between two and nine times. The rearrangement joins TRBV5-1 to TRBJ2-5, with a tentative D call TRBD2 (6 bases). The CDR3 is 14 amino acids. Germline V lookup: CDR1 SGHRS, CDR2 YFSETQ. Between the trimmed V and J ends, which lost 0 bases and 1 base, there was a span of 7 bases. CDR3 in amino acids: CASSLGRGQETQYF. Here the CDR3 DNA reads TGCGCCAGCAGCTTGGGGAGGGGCCAAGAGACCCAGTACTTC. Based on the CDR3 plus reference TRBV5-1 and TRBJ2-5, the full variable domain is KAGVTQTPRYLIKTRGQQVTLSCSPISGHRSVSWYQQTPGQGLQFLFEYFSETQRNKGNFPGRFSGRQFSNSRSEMNVSTLELGDSALYLCASSLGRGQETQYFGPGTRLLVL.

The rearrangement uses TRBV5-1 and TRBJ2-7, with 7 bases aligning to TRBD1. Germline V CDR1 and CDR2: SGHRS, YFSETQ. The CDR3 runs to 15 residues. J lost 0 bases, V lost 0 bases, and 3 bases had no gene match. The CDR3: CASSLAGDSSYEQYF. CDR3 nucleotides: TGCGCCAGCAGCTTGGCTGGGGACAGCTCCTACGAGCAGTACTTC.

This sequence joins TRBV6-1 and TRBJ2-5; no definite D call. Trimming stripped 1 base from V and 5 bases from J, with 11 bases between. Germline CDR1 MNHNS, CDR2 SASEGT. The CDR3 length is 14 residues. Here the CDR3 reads CASSEGRFLETQYF. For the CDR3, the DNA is TGTGCCAGCAGTGAAGGTCGGTTCCTGGAGACCCAGTACTTC.

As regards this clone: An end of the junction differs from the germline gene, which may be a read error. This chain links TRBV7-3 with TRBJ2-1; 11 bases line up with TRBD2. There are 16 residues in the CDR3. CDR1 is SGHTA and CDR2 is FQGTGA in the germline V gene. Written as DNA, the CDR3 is TGTGCCAGCAGCCTAACACCGGGACTAGCGGACAATGAGCAGTTCTTC. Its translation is CASSLTPGLADNEQFF.

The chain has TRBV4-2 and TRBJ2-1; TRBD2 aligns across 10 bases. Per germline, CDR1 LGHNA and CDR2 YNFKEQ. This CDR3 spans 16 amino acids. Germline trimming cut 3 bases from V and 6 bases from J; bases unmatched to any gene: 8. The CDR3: CASSQAVASGGNEQFF. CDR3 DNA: TGTGCCAGCAGCCAGGCTGTGGCTAGCGGGGGCAATGAGCAGTTCTTC.

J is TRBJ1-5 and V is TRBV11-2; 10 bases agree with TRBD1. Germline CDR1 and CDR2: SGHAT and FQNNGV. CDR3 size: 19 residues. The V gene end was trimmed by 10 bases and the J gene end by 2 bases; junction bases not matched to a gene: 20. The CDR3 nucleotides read TGTGCCATCCTAAACCGGGACAGGGGAGAGTTAGGGTGCAATCAGCCCCAGCATTTT. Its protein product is CAILNRDRGELGCNQPQHF. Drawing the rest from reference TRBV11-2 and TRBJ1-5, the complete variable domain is EAGVAQSPRYKIIEKRQSVAFWCNPISGHATLYWYQQILGQGPKLLIQFQNNGVVDDSQLPKDRFSAERLKGVDSTLKIQPAKLEDSAVYLCAILNRDRGELGCNQPQHFGDGTRLSIL.

In DNA form, the CDR3 reads TGTGCCAGCAGTTTTGGGGGGAGGGAAGCGCGGAAGCAGTTCTTC. It is translated as CASSFGGREARKQFF. V is TRBV27 and J is TRBJ2-1; 7 bases map to TRBD2. The germline V gene has CDR1 MNHEY and CDR2 SMNVEV (reference sequence). The V gene end was trimmed by 3 bases and the J gene end by 11 bases; junction bases not matched to a gene: 13. CDR3 length equals 15 residues.

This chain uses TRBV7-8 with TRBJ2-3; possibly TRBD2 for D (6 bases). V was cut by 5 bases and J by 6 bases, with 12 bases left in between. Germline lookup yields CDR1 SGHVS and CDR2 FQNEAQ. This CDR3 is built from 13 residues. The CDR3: CASSPPREDTQYF. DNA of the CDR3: TGTGCCAGCAGCCCCCCCCGGGAGGATACGCAGTATTTT. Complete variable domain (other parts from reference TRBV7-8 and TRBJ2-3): GAGVSQSPRYKVAKRGQDVALRCDPISGHVSLFWYQQALGQGPEFLTYFQNEAQLDKSGLPSDRFFAERPEGSVSTLKIQRTQQEDSAVYLCASSPPREDTQYFGPGTRLTVL.

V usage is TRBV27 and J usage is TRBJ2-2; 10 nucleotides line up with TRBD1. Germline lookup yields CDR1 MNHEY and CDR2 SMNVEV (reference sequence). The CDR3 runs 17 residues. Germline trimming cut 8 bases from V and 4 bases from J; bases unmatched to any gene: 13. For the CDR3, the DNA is TGTGCCAGCCGGCCGAAATGGGGACAGGGGTCCACCGGGGAGCTGTTTTTT. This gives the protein CASRPKWGQGSTGELFF.

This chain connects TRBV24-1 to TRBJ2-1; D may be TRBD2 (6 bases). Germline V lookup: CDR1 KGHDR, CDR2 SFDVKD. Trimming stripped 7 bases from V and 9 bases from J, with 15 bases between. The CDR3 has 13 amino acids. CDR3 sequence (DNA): TGTGCCACCAGGCGGGACGTGGGTGGTGAGCAGTTCTTC. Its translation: CATRRDVGGEQFF.

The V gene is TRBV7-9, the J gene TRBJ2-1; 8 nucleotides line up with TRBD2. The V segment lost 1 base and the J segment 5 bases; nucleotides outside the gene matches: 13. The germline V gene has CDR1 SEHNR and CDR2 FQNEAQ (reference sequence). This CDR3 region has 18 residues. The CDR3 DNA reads TGTGCCAGCAGCTTAGATTTAGCAGCGGGAGTATATGACAATGAGCAGTTCTTC. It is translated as CASSLDLAAGVYDNEQFF.

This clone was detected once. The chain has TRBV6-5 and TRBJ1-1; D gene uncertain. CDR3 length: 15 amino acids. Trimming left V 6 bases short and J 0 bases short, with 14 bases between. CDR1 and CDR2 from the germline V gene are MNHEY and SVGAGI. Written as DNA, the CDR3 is TGTGCCAGCAGGCCCGAGCCAATAATGAACACTGAAGCTTTCTTT. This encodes CASRPEPIMNTEAFF.

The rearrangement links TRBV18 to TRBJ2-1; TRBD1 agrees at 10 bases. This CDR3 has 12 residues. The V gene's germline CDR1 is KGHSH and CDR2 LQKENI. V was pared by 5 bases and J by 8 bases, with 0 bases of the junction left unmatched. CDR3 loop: CASSDRGHEQFF. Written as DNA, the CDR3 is TGTGCCAGCTCAGACAGGGGGCATGAGCAGTTCTTC.

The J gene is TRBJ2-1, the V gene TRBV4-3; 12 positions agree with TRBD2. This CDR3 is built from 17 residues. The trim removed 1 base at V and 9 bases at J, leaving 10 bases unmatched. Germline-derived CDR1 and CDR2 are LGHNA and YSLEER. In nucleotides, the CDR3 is TGCGCCAGCAGCCAAGGGCTAGCGGGGGGGCCTAGGATTGAGCAGTTCTTC. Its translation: CASSQGLAGGPRIEQFF.

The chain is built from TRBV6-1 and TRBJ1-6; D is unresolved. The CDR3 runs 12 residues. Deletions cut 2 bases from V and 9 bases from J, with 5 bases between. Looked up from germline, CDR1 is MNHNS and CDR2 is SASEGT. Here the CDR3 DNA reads TGTGCCAGCAGTGAATGGAGTTCACCCCTCCACTTT. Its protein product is CASSEWSSPLHF.

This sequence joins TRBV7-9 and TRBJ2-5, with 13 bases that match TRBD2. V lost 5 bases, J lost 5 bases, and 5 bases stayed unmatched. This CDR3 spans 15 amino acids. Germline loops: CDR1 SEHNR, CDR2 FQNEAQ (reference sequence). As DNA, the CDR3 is TGTGCCAGCAGCCCAGGACTAGCGGGAGTGGAGACCCAGTACTTC. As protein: CASSPGLAGVETQYF.

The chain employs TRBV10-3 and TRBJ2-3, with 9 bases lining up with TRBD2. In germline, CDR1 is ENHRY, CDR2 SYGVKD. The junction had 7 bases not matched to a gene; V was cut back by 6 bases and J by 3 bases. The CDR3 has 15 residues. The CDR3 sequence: CAISFGLARTDTQYF. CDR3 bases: TGTGCCATCAGCTTTGGACTAGCGAGAACAGATACGCAGTATTTT.